What follows describes a single T cell receptor (beta chain). No antigen is known for it. This entry comes from a study of radiotherapy plus CTLA-4 blockade in lung cancer. Findings of the study overall: Per reports, early blood T cell clone dynamics, plus interferon-beta, forecast response most strongly.

Data came from immunoSEQ multiplex PCR; TCRdb stores just in-frame clones and leaves some out. In the table there are about 98,000 clones, 70% to 90% of which are singletons. Focal radiation plus CTLA-4 blockade with ipilimumab was administered to patients who had chemo-refractory metastatic non-small-cell lung cancer. V lost 2 bases and J lost 2; bases outside the gene matches: 6. Germline V CDR1 and CDR2: KGHSH, LQKENI. The length of the CDR3 is 17 residues. The V call is TRBV18, the J call TRBJ2-6; 7 nucleotides match TRBD1. The TCR sequence derives from a human donor with non-small cell lung cancer that progressed on radiotherapy plus ipilimumab. Sample: peripheral blood, taken from a patient treated with radiotherapy plus ipilimumab. The CDR3 loop reads CASSPRTGLAGANVLTF. The CDR3 DNA follows: TGTGCCAGCTCACCAAGGACAGGTCTGGCTGGGGCCAACGTCCTGACTTTC.